This T cell receptor beta chain was sequenced during a study of CD8+ T cells in alopecia areata. In this sample, this clone turned up a few times. TCR sequencing used cDNA made by reverse transcription of extracted RNA. Repertoires were generated with immunoSEQ multiplex PCR, while TCRdb's copy carries only in-frame clones and drops some. This table has 150,000 to 200,000 clones, 58% appearing once. Treatment indicated: oral pan-JAK inhibitor, 5-10 mg twice daily. This CDR3 spans 18 amino acids. Per the germline V gene, CDR1 is SQVTM and CDR2 is ANQGSEA. V gave up 2 bases and J gave up 5 bases; unmatched junction bases: 16.

This clonotype was sampled from a human donor with alopecia areata. This chain connects TRBV29-1 to TRBJ2-1, with 9 nucleotides matching TRBD1. The input for sequencing was CD4+ T cells sorted from blood, taken at week 24, from a patient treated with tofacitinib. For the CDR3, the DNA is TGCAGCGTTGAATCCACAGGGGGCCCGGCTAGCGGACACAATGAGCAGTTCTTC. This codes for CSVESTGGPASGHNEQFF.